This T cell receptor beta chain came from a study of blood T cells in healthy people across ages. At the level of the study: Per two T cells, about one barcoded beta molecule was captured through template switching.

A J-beta primer mix and a sample-barcoded 5' primer were used in a second PCR of about 7 to 12 cycles. TCRdb called the 5' RACE reads again in MiXCR, with one record for every CDR3 protein. The sample includes about 650,000 distinct CDR3 sequences, roughly 30% of them seen just once. Every sample gave at least 6 micrograms of total RNA when it was extracted. V shed 4 bases and J shed 3 bases, with 12 bases lying between them. This CDR3 spans 14 amino acids. The germline V gene has CDR1 SGHTA and CDR2 FQGNSA. This receptor was obtained from a woman of 80 years or more in good health. V is TRBV7-2 and J is TRBJ2-5, with a weak D call TRBD2 (5 bases). Material: blood. The CDR3 sequence: CASSSWQEEETQYF. The CDR3 bases are TGTGCCAGCAGCTCCTGGCAGGAGGAAGAGACCCAGTACTTC.